The entry that follows covers one T cell receptor (beta chain) sequence. The target antigen is unknown. The data are from a study of OX40 agonist ivuxolimab in advanced cancers. Using immunoSEQ multiplex PCR, the repertoire was profiled, and TCRdb retains in-frame clones only, with some absent. The top ten hold 4.6% of the sample, which has over 50,000 clones, roughly 80% seen once. Autoimmune disease history or systemic immunosuppression excluded patients. Study-level findings and limits: There were also nonresponders showing low normalized T-cell clonal expansion. CD4+ and CD8+ blood T cells expanded clonally by week 6 at 0.1 to 3.0 mg/kg.

The CDR3 sequence is 12 residues long. The ends were cut back, 10 bases at V and 4 bases at J, with 14 bases in the middle. CDR1 SGHTA and CDR2 FQGNSA come from the germline V gene. The TCR was taken from an adult with an advanced solid tumor such as melanoma, head and neck, liver or kidney cancer. V and J are TRBV7-2 and TRBJ2-7; TRBD2 is a possible D gene (6 bases). The sample here was CD4+ or CD8+ T cells sorted from blood, taken in a trial of the OX40 agonist ivuxolimab. The CDR3 loop is CATGGVGYEQYF. The DNA for the CDR3 is TGTGCCACCGGGGGAGTGGGTTACGAGCAGTACTTC.